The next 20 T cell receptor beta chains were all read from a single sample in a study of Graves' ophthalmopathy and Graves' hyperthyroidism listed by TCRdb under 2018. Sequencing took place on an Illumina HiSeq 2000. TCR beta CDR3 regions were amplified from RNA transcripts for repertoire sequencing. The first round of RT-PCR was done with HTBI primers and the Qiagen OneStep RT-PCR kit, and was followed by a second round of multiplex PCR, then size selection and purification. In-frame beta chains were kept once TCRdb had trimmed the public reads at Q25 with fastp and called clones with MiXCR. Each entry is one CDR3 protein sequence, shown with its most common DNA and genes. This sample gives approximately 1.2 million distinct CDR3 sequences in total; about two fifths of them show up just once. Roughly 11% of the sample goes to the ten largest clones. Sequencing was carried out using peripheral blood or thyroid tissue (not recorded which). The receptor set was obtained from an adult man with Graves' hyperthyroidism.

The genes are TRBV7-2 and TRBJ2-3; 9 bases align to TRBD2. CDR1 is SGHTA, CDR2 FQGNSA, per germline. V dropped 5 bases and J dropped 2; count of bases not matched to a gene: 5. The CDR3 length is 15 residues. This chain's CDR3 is CASSHLAGNTDTQYF. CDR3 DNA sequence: TGTGCCAGCAGCCACCTAGCGGGGAACACAGATACGCAGTATTTT.

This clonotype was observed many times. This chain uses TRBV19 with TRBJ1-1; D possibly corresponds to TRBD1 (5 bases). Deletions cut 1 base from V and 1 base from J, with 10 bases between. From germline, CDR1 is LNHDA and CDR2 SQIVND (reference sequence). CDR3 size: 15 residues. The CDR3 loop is CASSIVAGGNTEAFF. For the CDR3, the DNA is TGTGCCAGTAGTATAGTGGCCGGGGGGAACACTGAAGCTTTCTTT.

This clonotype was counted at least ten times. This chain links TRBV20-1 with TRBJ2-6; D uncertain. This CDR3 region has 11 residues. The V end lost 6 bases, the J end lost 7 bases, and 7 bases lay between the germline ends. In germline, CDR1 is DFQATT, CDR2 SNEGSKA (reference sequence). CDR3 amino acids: CSAPRANVLTF. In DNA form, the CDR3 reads TGCAGTGCCCCCCGCGCCAACGTCCTGACTTTC.

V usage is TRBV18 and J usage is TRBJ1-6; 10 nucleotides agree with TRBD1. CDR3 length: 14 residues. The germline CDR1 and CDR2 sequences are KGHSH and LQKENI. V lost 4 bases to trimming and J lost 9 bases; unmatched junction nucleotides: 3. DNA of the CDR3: TGTGCCAGCTCACGACAGGGGGCAGGTTCACCCCTCCACTTT. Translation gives CASSRQGAGSPLHF.

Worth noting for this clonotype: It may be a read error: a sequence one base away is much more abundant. CDR3 nucleotide sequence: TGTGCCATCAGAAGGCTGGGGACGGGCCTCGACGAGCAGTACTTC. Translated, it gives CAIRRLGTGLDEQYF. The rearrangement uses TRBV10-3 and TRBJ2-7; D possibly matches TRBD1 or TRBD2 (5 bases each). V was trimmed by 6 bases and J by 5 bases, leaving 20 bases between them. The CDR3 covers 15 residues. Germline V gene sequence: CDR1 ENHRY, CDR2 SYGVKD.

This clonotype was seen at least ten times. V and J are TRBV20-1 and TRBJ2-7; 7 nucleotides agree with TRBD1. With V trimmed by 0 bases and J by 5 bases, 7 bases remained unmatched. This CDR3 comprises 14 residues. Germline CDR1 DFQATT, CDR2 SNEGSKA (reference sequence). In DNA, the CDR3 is TGCAGTGCTAGAGAGAGACAGGGTGTCCACGAGCAGTACTTC. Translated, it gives CSARERQGVHEQYF.

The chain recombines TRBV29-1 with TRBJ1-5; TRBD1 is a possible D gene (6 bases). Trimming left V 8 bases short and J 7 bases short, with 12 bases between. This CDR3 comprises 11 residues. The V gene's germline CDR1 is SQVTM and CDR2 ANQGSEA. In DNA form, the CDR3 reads TGCAGCTTGGGGGCGGACCAGCCCCAGCATTTT. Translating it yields CSLGADQPQHF. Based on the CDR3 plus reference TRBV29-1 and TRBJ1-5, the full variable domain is SAVISQKPSRDICQRGTSLTIQCQVDSQVTMMFWYRQQPGQSLTLIATANQGSEATYESGFVIDKFPISRPNLTFSTLTVSNMSPEDSSIYLCSLGADQPQHFGDGTRLSIL.

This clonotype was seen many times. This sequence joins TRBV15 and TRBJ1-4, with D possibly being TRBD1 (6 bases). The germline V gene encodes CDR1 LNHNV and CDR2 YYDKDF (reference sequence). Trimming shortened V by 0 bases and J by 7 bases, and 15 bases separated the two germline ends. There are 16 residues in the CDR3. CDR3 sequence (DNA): TGTGCCACCAGCAGAGATCGGGGGGGCGAGGGTGAAAAACTGTTTTTT. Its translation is CATSRDRGGEGEKLFF. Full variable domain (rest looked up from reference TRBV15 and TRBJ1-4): DAMVIQNPRYQVTQFGKPVTLSCSQTLNHNVMYWYQQKSSQAPKLLFHYYDKDFNNEADTPDNFQSRRPNTSFCFLDIRSPGLGDTAMYLCATSRDRGGEGEKLFFGSGTQLSVL.

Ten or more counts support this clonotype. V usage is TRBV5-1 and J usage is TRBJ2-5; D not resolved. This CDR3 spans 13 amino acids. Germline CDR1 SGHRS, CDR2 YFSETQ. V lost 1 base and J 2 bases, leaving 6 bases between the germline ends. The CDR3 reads CASSLSWQETQYF. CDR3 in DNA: TGCGCCAGCAGCTTGTCCTGGCAAGAGACCCAGTACTTC.

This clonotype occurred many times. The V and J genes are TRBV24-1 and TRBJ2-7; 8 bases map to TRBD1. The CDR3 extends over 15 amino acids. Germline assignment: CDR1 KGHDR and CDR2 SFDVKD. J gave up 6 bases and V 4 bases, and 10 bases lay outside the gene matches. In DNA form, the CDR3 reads TGTGCCACCAGTGACTCCGACAGGGGTGGGGTCGAGCAGTACTTC. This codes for CATSDSDRGGVEQYF.

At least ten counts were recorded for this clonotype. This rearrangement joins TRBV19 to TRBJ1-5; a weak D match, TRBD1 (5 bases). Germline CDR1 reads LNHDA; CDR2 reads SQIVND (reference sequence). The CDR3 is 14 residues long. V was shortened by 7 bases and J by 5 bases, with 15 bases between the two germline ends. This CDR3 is CASNPRGSHQPQHF. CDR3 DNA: TGTGCCAGTAACCCGCGGGGGAGTCATCAGCCCCAGCATTTT.

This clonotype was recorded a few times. CDR3 nucleotides: TGTGCCAGCAACATCAGAACACCCAACACTGAAGCTTTCTTT. As protein: CASNIRTPNTEAFF. This sequence joins TRBV7-2 and TRBJ1-1; D not resolved. Germline CDR1 SGHTA, CDR2 FQGNSA. V lost 7 bases, J lost 2 bases, and 14 bases lay in between. The CDR3 sequence is 14 residues long.

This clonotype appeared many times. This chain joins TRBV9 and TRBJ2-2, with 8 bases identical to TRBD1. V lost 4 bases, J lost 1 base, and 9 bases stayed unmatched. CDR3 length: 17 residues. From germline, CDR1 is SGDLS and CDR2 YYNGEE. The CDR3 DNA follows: TGTGCCAGCAGCAACTACCACGGACAGGGGAACACCGGGGAGCTGTTTTTT. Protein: CASSNYHGQGNTGELFF. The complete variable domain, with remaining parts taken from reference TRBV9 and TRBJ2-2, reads DSGVTQTPKHLITATGQRVTLRCSPRSGDLSVYWYQQSLDQGLQFLIQYYNGEERAKGNILERFSAQQFPDLHSELNLSSLELGDSALYFCASSNYHGQGNTGELFFGEGSRLTVL.

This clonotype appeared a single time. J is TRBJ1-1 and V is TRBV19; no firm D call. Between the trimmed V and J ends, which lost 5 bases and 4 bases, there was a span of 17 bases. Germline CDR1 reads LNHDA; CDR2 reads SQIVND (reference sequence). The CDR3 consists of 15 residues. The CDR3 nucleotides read TGTGCCAGTAGTGTCAGTAATCTGGTTGGCACTGAAGCTTTCTTT. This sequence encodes CASSVSNLVGTEAFF.

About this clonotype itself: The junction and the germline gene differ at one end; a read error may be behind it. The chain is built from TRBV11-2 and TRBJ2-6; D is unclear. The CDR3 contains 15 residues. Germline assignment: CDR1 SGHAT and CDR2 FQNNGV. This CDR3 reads CASILGEDGANVLTF. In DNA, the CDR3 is TGTGCCAGCATCTTAGGCGAGGACGGGGCCAACGTCCTGACTTTC.

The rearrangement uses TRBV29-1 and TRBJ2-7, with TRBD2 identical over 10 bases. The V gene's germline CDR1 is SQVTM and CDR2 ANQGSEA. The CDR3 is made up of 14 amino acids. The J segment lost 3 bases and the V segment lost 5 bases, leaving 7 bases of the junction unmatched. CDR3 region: CSVLSSGRIYEQYF. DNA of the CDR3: TGCAGCGTTTTATCTAGCGGGAGAATCTACGAGCAGTACTTC.

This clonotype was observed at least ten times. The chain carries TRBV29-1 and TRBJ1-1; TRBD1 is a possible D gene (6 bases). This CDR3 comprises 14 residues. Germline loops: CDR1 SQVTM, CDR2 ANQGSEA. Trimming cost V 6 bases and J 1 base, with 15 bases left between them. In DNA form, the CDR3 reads TGCAGCGTAAAATCAGGGGATAAGAACACTGAAGCTTTCTTT. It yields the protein CSVKSGDKNTEAFF.

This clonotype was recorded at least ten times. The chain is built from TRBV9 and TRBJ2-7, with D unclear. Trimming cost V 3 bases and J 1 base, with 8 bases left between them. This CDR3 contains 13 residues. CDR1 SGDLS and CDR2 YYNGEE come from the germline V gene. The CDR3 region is CASSAGNSYEQYF. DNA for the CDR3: TGTGCCAGCAGCGCCGGCAATTCCTACGAGCAGTACTTC. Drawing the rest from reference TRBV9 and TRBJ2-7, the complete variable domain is DSGVTQTPKHLITATGQRVTLRCSPRSGDLSVYWYQQSLDQGLQFLIQYYNGEERAKGNILERFSAQQFPDLHSELNLSSLELGDSALYFCASSAGNSYEQYFGPGTRLTVT.

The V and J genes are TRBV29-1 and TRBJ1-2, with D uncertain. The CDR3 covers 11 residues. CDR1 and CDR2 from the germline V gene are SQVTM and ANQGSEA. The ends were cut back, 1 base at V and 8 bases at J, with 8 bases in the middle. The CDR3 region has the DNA TGCAGCGTTGAAGGGCCGCGGGGCTACACCTTC. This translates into CSVEGPRGYTF.

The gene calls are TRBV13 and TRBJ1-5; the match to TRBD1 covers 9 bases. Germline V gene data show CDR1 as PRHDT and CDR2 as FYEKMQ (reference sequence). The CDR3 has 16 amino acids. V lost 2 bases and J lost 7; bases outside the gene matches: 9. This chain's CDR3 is CASSLRTGANEQPQHF. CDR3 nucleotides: TGTGCCAGCAGCTTAAGGACAGGGGCGAACGAGCAGCCCCAGCATTTT.